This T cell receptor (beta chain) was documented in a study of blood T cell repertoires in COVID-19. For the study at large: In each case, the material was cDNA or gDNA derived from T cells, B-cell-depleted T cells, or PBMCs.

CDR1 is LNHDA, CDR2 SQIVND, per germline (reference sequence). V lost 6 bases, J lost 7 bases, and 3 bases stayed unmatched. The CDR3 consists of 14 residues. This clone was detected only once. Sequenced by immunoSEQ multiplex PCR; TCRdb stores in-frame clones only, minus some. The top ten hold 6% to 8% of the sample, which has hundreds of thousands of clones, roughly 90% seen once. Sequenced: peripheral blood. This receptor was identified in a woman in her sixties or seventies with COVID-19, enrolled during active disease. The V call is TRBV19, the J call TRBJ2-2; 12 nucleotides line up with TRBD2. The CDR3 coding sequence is TGTGCCAGTAGCCTAGCGGGGGGGCGCGGGGAGCTGTTTTTT. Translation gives CASSLAGGRGELFF.